Following are 28 T cell receptor beta chains from one sample sequenced in a study of blood T cells in healthy people across ages. For the second PCR, which ran for 7 to 11 cycles, a sample-barcoded 5' primer and a J-beta primer mix were used. TCRdb reprocessed the 5' RACE reads via MiXCR and lists one record per CDR3 protein. Among about 1.6 million distinct CDR3 sequences listed, 30% to 35% were seen once. Sequencing used blood. The source of these receptors is a woman aged 25 to 39 in good health.

V is TRBV28 and J is TRBJ2-3; 13 nucleotides line up with TRBD2. The CDR3 extends over 16 amino acids. V was clipped by 5 bases and J by 6 bases; unmatched bases: 8. Per the germline V gene, CDR1 is MDHEN and CDR2 is SYDVKM. The CDR3 sequence: CASSGLAGEISDTQYF. DNA for the CDR3: TGTGCCAGCAGTGGACTAGCGGGAGAGATTTCCGATACGCAGTATTTT.

Remarks on this clonotype: The conserved final phenylalanine or tryptophan is absent from the CDR3, which likely points to a read error. The rearrangement links TRBV12-3 or TRBV12-4 to TRBJ2-1; either TRBD1 or TRBD2 may supply D (5 bases each). CDR3 length: 13 residues. V lost 7 bases and J lost 7, with 14 bases in between. The DNA of the CDR3 is TGTGCCAGCAATTCACACGAGGGGAATGAGCAGTTCGTC. Protein product: CASNSHEGNEQFV.

Notes on this clonotype: One junction end disagrees with the germline gene, perhaps due to a read error. The rearrangement links TRBV15 to TRBJ2-1; D remains unclear. The CDR3 is 14 amino acids. Germline V gene lookup returns CDR1 LNHNV and CDR2 YYDKDF (reference sequence). CDR3 coding DNA: TGTGCCACCAGCGGAGATCCCCGTCGGGATGAGCAGTTCTTC. Encoded protein: CATSGDPRRDEQFF.

This clonotype was observed a few times. This chain uses TRBV7-2 with TRBJ1-2, with D unresolved. There are 15 residues in the CDR3. With 6 bases removed from V and 1 base from J, the gap between germline ends came to 15 bases. Germline values: CDR1 SGHTA, CDR2 FQGNSA. CDR3 in DNA: TGTGCCAGCAGTTTCCCAACGGGTCTTAACTATGGCTACACCTTC. Protein product: CASSFPTGLNYGYTF. Looking up the rest from reference TRBV7-2 and TRBJ1-2 gives the full variable domain: GAGVSQSPSNKVTEKGKDVELRCDPISGHTALYWYRQSLGQGLEFLIYFQGNSAPDKSGLPSDRFSAERTGGSVSTLTIQRTQQEDSAVYLCASSFPTGLNYGYTFGSGTRLTVV.

Only a few counts were recorded for this clonotype. The rearrangement links TRBV29-1 to TRBJ2-3; 9 positions agree with TRBD2. Trimming at V came to 6 bases and at J to 4 bases, leaving 11 bases not matched to a gene. The CDR3 covers 15 residues. Germline V gives CDR1 SQVTM, CDR2 ANQGSEA. CDR3 region: CSVAQWAGGPDTQYF. The CDR3 region has the DNA TGCAGCGTGGCCCAATGGGCGGGGGGGCCAGATACGCAGTATTTT.

This clonotype was counted a few times. The chain recombines TRBV20-1 with TRBJ1-1, with TRBD1 matching over 7 bases. Germline lookup yields CDR1 DFQATT and CDR2 SNEGSKA (reference sequence). This CDR3 region has 13 residues. The ends lost 1 base at V and 3 bases at J; junction bases unmatched: 2. In DNA form, the CDR3 reads TGCAGTGCTAGAGTGACAGGGCACACTGAAGCTTTCTTT. It specifies CSARVTGHTEAFF.

This clonotype showed up just a few times. The chain couples TRBV7-9 to TRBJ2-1, with TRBD2 identical over 9 bases. V was clipped by 1 base and J by 4 bases; unmatched bases: 8. The CDR3 runs to 17 residues. Germline V lookup: CDR1 SEHNR, CDR2 FQNEAQ (reference sequence). As DNA, the CDR3 is TGTGCCAGCAGCTTAGTGGAGCGGGGGGATTGGTACAATGAGCAGTTCTTC. The encoded protein is CASSLVERGDWYNEQFF. The whole variable domain, filled in from reference TRBV7-9 and TRBJ2-1, reads DTGVSQNPRHKITKRGQNVTFRCDPISEHNRLYWYRQTLGQGPEFLTYFQNEAQLEKSRLLSDRFSAERPKGSFSTLEIQRTEQGDSAMYLCASSLVERGDWYNEQFFGPGTRLTVL.

This clonotype was seen a handful of times. The chain links TRBV7-2 to TRBJ2-7, with unresolved D. V lost 1 base to trimming and J lost 0 bases, with 7 bases between them. Germline-derived CDR1 and CDR2 are SGHTA and FQGNSA. There are 14 residues in the CDR3. The CDR3 bases are TGTGCCAGCAGCTTAGGTCCGATCTCCTACGAGCAGTACTTC. It is translated as CASSLGPISYEQYF. The variable domain in full, with the rest retrieved from reference TRBV7-2 and TRBJ2-7, is GAGVSQSPSNKVTEKGKDVELRCDPISGHTALYWYRQSLGQGLEFLIYFQGNSAPDKSGLPSDRFSAERTGGSVSTLTIQRTQQEDSAVYLCASSLGPISYEQYFGPGTRLTVT.

Details on this clonotype: One end of the junction does not line up with germline, which may come from a read error. V usage is TRBV4-1 and J usage is TRBJ1-5; D unresolved. Germline CDR1 and CDR2: MGHRA and YSYEKL. The CDR3 length is 13 residues. CDR3 amino acids: CAGSQQPLSPQHF. CDR3 DNA: TGCGCCGGCAGCCAACAACCCCTCTCGCCCCAGCATTTT.

This clonotype turned up a few times. This chain connects TRBV20-1 to TRBJ2-1, with D unclear. The CDR3 has 13 residues. The germline CDR1 and CDR2 sequences are DFQATT and SNEGSKA (reference sequence). V lost 5 bases to trimming and J lost 6 bases, with 14 bases between them. CDR3 in DNA: TGCAGTGCTGTTGAGGTTAACCCCAATGAGCAGTTCTTC. It yields the protein CSAVEVNPNEQFF.

The V gene is TRBV12-3 or TRBV12-4, the J gene TRBJ1-4; D is unresolved. This CDR3 region has 15 residues. V lost 4 bases and J lost 4, with 13 bases in between. This CDR3 is CASSSDRLNNEKLFF. CDR3 in DNA: TGTGCCAGCAGTTCGGACCGCCTAAATAATGAAAAACTGTTTTTT.

This clonotype was observed a handful of times. The chain uses TRBV7-6 and TRBJ1-5; 10 bases fit TRBD1. Germline CDR1 and CDR2: SGHVS and FNYEAQ. V was clipped by 3 bases and J by 7 bases; unmatched bases: 3. This CDR3 has 14 residues. The CDR3 region has the DNA TGTGCCAGCAGCTTGACAGGGGGCCTCCAGCCCCAGCATTTT. This sequence encodes CASSLTGGLQPQHF.

The rearrangement uses TRBV10-3 and TRBJ2-7; D unresolved. CDR3 length: 13 amino acids. V lost 8 bases to trimming and J lost 0 bases, with 11 bases between them. Germline CDR1 reads ENHRY; CDR2 reads SYGVKD. CDR3 protein: CAIRRLSSYEQYF. Here the CDR3 DNA reads TGTGCCATCCGACGGTTAAGCTCCTACGAGCAGTACTTC.

This clonotype has ten or more counts. This chain joins TRBV6-2 or TRBV6-3 and TRBJ1-5; possible D gene TRBD1, 5 bases. The CDR3 has 13 amino acids. Trimming cost V 2 bases and J 5 bases, with 7 bases left between them. In germline, CDR1 is MNHEY, CDR2 SVGEGT. CDR3 sequence: CASSYPGHQPQHF. Written as DNA, the CDR3 is TGTGCCAGCAGTTACCCGGGGCATCAGCCCCAGCATTTT.

V and J are TRBV12-3 or TRBV12-4 and TRBJ1-5; 9 nucleotides agree with TRBD1. V shed 6 bases, J shed 6 bases, and the junction held 9 bases outside the gene matches. The CDR3 is 15 amino acids. The CDR3 is CASSTGTGSFQPQHF. The CDR3 bases are TGTGCCAGCAGCACCGGGACAGGGAGTTTTCAGCCCCAGCATTTT.

This clonotype was counted only a few times. This chain joins TRBV7-2 and TRBJ1-2; D possibly corresponds to TRBD1 (6 bases). The germline V and J ends were trimmed by 7 bases and 4 bases, with 25 bases remaining between them. The CDR3 consists of 17 residues. Germline V CDR1 and CDR2: SGHTA, FQGNSA. The DNA for the CDR3 is TGTGCCAGCACCCCTAAAATGGGGGCAGGGAGGGGCTATGGCTACACCTTC. This translates into CASTPKMGAGRGYGYTF.

This clonotype was detected only a few times. The chain combines TRBV7-9 with TRBJ1-2; 9 bases are shared with TRBD1. CDR1 and CDR2 from the germline V gene are SEHNR and FQNEAQ (reference sequence). The CDR3 covers 14 residues. The J segment lost 6 bases and the V segment lost 3 bases, leaving 5 bases of the junction unmatched. DNA of the CDR3: TGTGCCAGCAGCTTCTCGACAGGGGGGAATGGCTACACCTTC. Protein: CASSFSTGGNGYTF.

Comment on this clonotype: Its ends do not fully match the called genes, so a read error is possible. The chain links TRBV3-1 to TRBJ2-5; TRBD2 matches 13 bases. CDR1 is LGHDT and CDR2 is YNNKEL in the germline V gene (reference sequence). The CDR3 is 18 amino acids. The DNA for the CDR3 is TGTGCCAGCAGCCAAGCGACTAGCGGGAGGCCTAACCAGGAGACCCAGTACTTC. This gives the protein CASSQATSGRPNQETQYF.

The table lists this clonotype with a few counts. The chain has TRBV20-1 and TRBJ2-7; 7 nucleotides align to TRBD2. V trimming: 0 bases; J trimming: 4 bases; junction bases outside the gene matches: 6. CDR1 and CDR2 (germline): DFQATT, SNEGSKA (reference sequence). The CDR3 extends over 14 amino acids. The CDR3 DNA follows: TGCAGTGCTAGAGATCTGCGGGAGAGGTACGAGCAGTACTTC. Amino acid sequence: CSARDLRERYEQYF.

This clonotype was seen many times. V gene TRBV20-1 combines with J gene TRBJ2-7; 9 bases align to TRBD1. CDR3 length equals 13 residues. J gave up 5 bases and V 5 bases, and 7 bases lay outside the gene matches. Germline V gene data show CDR1 as DFQATT and CDR2 as SNEGSKA (reference sequence). CDR3 nucleotides: TGCAGTGCTCCGGGACAGGGACCCCACGAGCAGTACTTC. It is translated as CSAPGQGPHEQYF.

This chain uses TRBV12-3 or TRBV12-4 with TRBJ2-5; 8 bases agree with TRBD1. After removal of 7 bases from V and 4 bases from J, the junction contained 8 bases not matched to a gene. The CDR3 is made up of 14 amino acids. The CDR3 is CASNRQGRGETQYF. In nucleotides, the CDR3 is TGTGCCAGCAACCGACAGGGGCGAGGAGAGACCCAGTACTTC.

This chain uses TRBV6-1 with TRBJ1-1, with 9 bases lining up with TRBD1. Per the germline V gene, CDR1 is MNHNS and CDR2 is SASEGT. Trimming at V came to 5 bases and at J to 0 bases, leaving 19 bases not matched to a gene. The CDR3 extends over 20 amino acids. The CDR3 DNA follows: TGTGCCAGCAGTCTCAAGGTCCCGGGACAGGGTATGGGCGTGAACACTGAAGCTTTCTTT. Its translation is CASSLKVPGQGMGVNTEAFF.

V usage is TRBV6-6 and J usage is TRBJ1-4; 7 nucleotides match TRBD1. The germline CDR1 and CDR2 sequences are MNHNY and SVGAGI (reference sequence). The junction had 8 bases not matched to a gene; V was cut back by 8 bases and J by 8 bases. The CDR3 is made up of 13 amino acids. For the CDR3, the DNA is TGTGCCAGCTATACAGGGGTTGGCGAAAAACTGTTTTTT. It translates to CASYTGVGEKLFF.

The chain links TRBV7-8 to TRBJ2-7; tentatively, D is TRBD2 (6 bases). Per the germline V gene, CDR1 is SGHVS and CDR2 is FQNEAQ. This CDR3 is built from 15 residues. V lost 4 bases, J lost 4 bases, and 17 bases lay in between. CDR3 DNA: TGTGCCAGCAGCTCCACGGACCAGGGAGGTTACGAGCAGTACTTC. Amino acids: CASSSTDQGGYEQYF.

The V and J genes are TRBV20-1 and TRBJ2-7; possibly TRBD2 for D (6 bases). V lost 6 bases to trimming and J lost 1 base, with 13 bases between them. The CDR3 has 13 amino acids. Germline V CDR1 and CDR2: DFQATT, SNEGSKA (reference sequence). For the CDR3, the DNA is TGCAGTGCCCGGACTATAGAGTCCTACGAGCAGTACTTC. Translated: CSARTIESYEQYF.

The V call is TRBV30, the J call TRBJ1-2; a possible D gene is TRBD1 (6 bases). The germline CDR1 and CDR2 sequences are GTSNPN and SVGIG (reference sequence). There are 14 residues in the CDR3. V was shortened by 2 bases and J by 4 bases, with 14 bases between the two germline ends. The CDR3 region has the DNA TGTGCCTGGAGTAGGAGGAGGGGGGCCTATGGCTACACCTTC. The encoded protein is CAWSRRRGAYGYTF.

This clonotype was recorded many times. The rearrangement joins TRBV13 to TRBJ2-1; 7 bases align to TRBD2. CDR1 is PRHDT, CDR2 FYEKMQ, per germline (reference sequence). The ends lost 5 bases at V and 0 bases at J; junction bases unmatched: 7. The length of the CDR3 is 16 residues. CDR3 DNA: TGTGCCAGCAGCCTCCTAGCGGAGAGCTCCTACAATGAGCAGTTCTTC. It codes for CASSLLAESSYNEQFF.

V and J are TRBV4-2 and TRBJ1-2; TRBD1 aligns across 8 bases. This CDR3 spans 15 amino acids. Germline V gives CDR1 LGHNA, CDR2 YNFKEQ. J was trimmed by 7 bases and V by 1 base; bases with no gene match: 8. In nucleotides, the CDR3 is TGTGCCAGCAGCCAAGCCGGCAGGGGGCTTTTTGGCTACACCTTC. Translating it yields CASSQAGRGLFGYTF.